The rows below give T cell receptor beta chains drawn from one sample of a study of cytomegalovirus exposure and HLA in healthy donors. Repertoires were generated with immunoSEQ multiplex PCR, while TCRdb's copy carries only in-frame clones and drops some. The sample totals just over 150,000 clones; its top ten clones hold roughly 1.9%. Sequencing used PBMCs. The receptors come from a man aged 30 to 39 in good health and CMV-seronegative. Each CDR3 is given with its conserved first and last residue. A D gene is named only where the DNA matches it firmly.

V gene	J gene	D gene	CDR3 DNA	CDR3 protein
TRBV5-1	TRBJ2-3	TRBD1	TGCGCCAGCAGCTTGGAAAACAGGGGTGCTACGCAGTATTTT	CASSLENRGATQYF
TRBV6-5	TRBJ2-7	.	TGTGCCAGCAGTCCCTACTTAGACAAATCCTACGAGCAGTACTTC	CASSPYLDKSYEQYF
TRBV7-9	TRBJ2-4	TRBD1	TGTGCCAGCCACTCCTGGGGACAGGTCAAAAACATTCAGTACTTC	CASHSWGQVKNIQYF
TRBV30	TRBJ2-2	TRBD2	TGTGCCTGGGAGGGACTAGCGGGACTCACCGGGGAGCTGTTTTTT	CAWEGLAGLTGELFF
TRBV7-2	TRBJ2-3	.	TGTGCCAGCAGCTTACGTTGGGACTCTAGCACAGATACGCAGTATTTT	CASSLRWDSSTDTQYF
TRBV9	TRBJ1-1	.	TGTGCCAGCAGCCCGGGGCTGGAGGGCACTGAAGCTTTCTTT	CASSPGLEGTEAFF
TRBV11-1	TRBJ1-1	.	TGTGCCACCAAGAACGGGGGAATCACTGAAGCTTTCTTT	CATKNGGITEAFF
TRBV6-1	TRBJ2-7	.	TGTGCCAGCAGTGCCTCGGGAGTTGGCTCCTACGAGCAGTACTTC	CASSASGVGSYEQYF
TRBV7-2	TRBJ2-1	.	TGTGCCAGCAGCTTAAACCAGGACAATGAGCAGTTCTTC	CASSLNQDNEQFF
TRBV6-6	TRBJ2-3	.	TGTGCCAGCAGTTACTTGGAGTTAGATACGCAGTATTTT	CASSYLELDTQYF
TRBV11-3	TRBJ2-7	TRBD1	TGTGCCAGCAGCTTAGGGGACAGGCTCGACGAGCAGTACTTC	CASSLGDRLDEQYF
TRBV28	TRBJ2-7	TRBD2	TGTGCCAGCACTTCGCCGGGAGGGCCCTTCTACGAGCAGTACTTC	CASTSPGGPFYEQYF
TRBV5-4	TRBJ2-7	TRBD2	TGTGCCAGCAGACGGGGACTAGGAGAGTCCTACGAGCAGTACTTC	CASRRGLGESYEQYF
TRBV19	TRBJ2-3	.	TGTGCCAGTAGTAGACAGTCAACGCAGTATTTT	CASSRQSTQYF
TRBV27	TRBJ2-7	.	TGTGCCAGCAGTTTATCGCGCGGGAACGAGCAGTACTTC	CASSLSRGNEQYF
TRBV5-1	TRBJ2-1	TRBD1	TGCGCCAGCAGCTTTATGGGACAGGGGGCGTCAAATGAGCAGTTCTTC	CASSFMGQGASNEQFF
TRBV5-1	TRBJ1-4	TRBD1	TGCGCCAGCAGCTTGGCCTTGGGACAGGGTAATGAAAAACTGTTTTTT	CASSLALGQGNEKLFF
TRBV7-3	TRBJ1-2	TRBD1	TGTGCCAGCAGTTCCGACAGGGAAAATGGCTACACCTTC	CASSSDRENGYTF
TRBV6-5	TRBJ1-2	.	TGTGCCACCCGAACAGGCGCCCAAGCTAACTATGGCTACACCTTC	CATRTGAQANYGYTF
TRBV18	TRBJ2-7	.	TGTGCCAGCTCGTCCAGGGACGAGCAGTACTTC	CASSSRDEQYF
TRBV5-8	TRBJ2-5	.	TGTGCCAGCAGGGAGGGACAGAAAGAGACCCAGTACTTC	CASREGQKETQYF
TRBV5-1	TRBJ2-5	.	TGCGCCAGCAGCGCACAGATACTTGGTCGAGAGACCCAGTACTTC	CASSAQILGRETQYF
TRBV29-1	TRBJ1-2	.	TGCAGCGTTGCCGGAGGGCACTATGGCTACACCTTC	CSVAGGHYGYTF
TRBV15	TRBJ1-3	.	TGTGCCACCAGCAGAGCGAGGGACTCTGGAAACACCATATATTTT	CATSRARDSGNTIYF
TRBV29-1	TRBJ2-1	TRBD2	TGCAGCGTACGGAGCGGGGCCCTCAAACTCATCTACAATGAGCAGTTCTTC	CSVRSGALKLIYNEQFF
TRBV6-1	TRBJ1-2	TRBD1	TGTGCCAGCAGTGAAGGGACAGGGGACGGCTATGGCTACACCTTC	CASSEGTGDGYGYTF